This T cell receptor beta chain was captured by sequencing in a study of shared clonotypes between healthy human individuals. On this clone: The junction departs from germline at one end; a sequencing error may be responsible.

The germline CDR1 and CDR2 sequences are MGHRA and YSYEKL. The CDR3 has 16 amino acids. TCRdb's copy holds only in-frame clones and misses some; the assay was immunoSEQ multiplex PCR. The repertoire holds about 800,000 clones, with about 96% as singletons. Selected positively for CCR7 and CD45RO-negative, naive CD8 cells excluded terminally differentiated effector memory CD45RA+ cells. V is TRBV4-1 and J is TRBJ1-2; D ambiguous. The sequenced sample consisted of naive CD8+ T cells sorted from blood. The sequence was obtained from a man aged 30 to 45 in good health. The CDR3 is CVSSQNLVGWADGYTF. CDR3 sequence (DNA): TGCGTCAGCAGCCAAAACTTGGTTGGGTGGGCGGATGGCTACACCTTC.